This T cell receptor beta chain stems from a study of OX40 agonist ivuxolimab in advanced cancers. In the study overall: Ivuxolimab was an agonistic, fully human IgG2 monoclonal antibody directed against OX40 (CD134), a costimulatory receptor. Intravenous ivuxolimab was administered to patients every 2 weeks at six dose levels: 0.01, 0.1, 0.3, 1.5, 3 and 10 mg/kg. Of the roughly 54 dose-escalation patients, hepatocellular carcinoma was present in around 20, melanoma in roughly 15, renal cell carcinoma in 9 and head and neck cancer in 9. The dose-escalation cohort was about 87% male with a mean age of about 60 years, ranging from roughly 23 to 85. Prior anti-PD-1, anti-PD-L1 or anti-CTLA-4 therapy was permitted, and checkpoint inhibitors had been received by around 40% of dose-escalation patients. Partial responses occurred in three dose-escalation patients, of whom one had hepatocellular carcinoma and two had cutaneous melanoma. The purpose of peripheral TCRbeta sequencing was to test whether ivuxolimab changed TCR sequence diversity and led to clonal T-cell expansion. The paper covers the monotherapy dose-escalation part of the phase I ivuxolimab trial, which included N ≈ 50 patients.

To sequence the TCRbeta CDR3 region, genomic DNA was isolated from the sorted cells. The immunoSEQ Assay was used for sequencing of TCRbeta CDR3 regions. In its TCRdb copy, this immuneACCESS table keeps in-frame sequences only and misses some clones. Where compared with another copy, unresolved V genes explain less than half of these, and the others have no known cause. The sample records 15,000 to 20,000 clones, roughly 84% of which are singletons. The ten most abundant clones make up roughly 25% of the sample. Taken from cysteine to phenylalanine, the CDR3 has 15 residues. Only the CDR3 part of the read is kept: 45 bases, read in frame from the first base. Deletion took 5 bases off V and 2 bases off J, with a span of 16 bases between the germline ends. Taken from the germline V gene, the CDR1 and CDR2 loops are SGHAT and FQNNGV. This clone was recorded once. What antigen it recognizes has not been identified. Base-call qualities are not available, and no considerably larger clone is one nucleotide away.

The trial excluded patients who had a history of autoimmune disease or were on systemic immunosuppression. In every dose cohort, peripheral blood was drawn for TCR sequencing at baseline, cycle 4 day 1, and cycle 7 day 1. Samples were obtained from an open-label, multicenter, first-in-human phase I dose-escalation trial of ivuxolimab. Adults with locally advanced or metastatic head and neck squamous cell, hepatocellular, melanoma or renal cell carcinoma were enrolled in the trial. Before TCR sequencing, CD4+ T cells and CD8+ T cells were sorted from peripheral blood as separate populations. What the authors observed across the whole study: Low levels of normalized T-cell clonal expansion were also seen in some nonresponding patients. At doses from 0.1 to 3.0 mg/kg, clonal expansion was seen in both CD4+ and CD8+ blood T cells between baseline and week 6. In the 0.1-3.0 mg/kg groups, partial responders were among the patients with the lowest normalized peripheral clonal expansion, particularly in CD8+ T cells. The antigen specificity of the peripheral T cells that underwent clonal expansion was not determined. After ivuxolimab, CD8+ T cells had more expanded clones than CD4+ T cells on average.

Sequences were derived from CD4+ or CD8+ T cells sorted from blood, sampled in a trial of the OX40 agonist ivuxolimab. The rearranged segments are TRBV11-2 and TRBJ2-7; the D gene is tentatively TRBD1 or TRBD2, each matching 5 bases. This clonotype originated in an adult with an advanced solid tumor such as melanoma, head and neck, liver or kidney cancer. CDR3 loop: CASSTIRDGAYEQYF. The nucleotide sequence is TGTGCCAGCAGCACGATCCGGGACGGAGCCTACGAGCAGTACTTC.